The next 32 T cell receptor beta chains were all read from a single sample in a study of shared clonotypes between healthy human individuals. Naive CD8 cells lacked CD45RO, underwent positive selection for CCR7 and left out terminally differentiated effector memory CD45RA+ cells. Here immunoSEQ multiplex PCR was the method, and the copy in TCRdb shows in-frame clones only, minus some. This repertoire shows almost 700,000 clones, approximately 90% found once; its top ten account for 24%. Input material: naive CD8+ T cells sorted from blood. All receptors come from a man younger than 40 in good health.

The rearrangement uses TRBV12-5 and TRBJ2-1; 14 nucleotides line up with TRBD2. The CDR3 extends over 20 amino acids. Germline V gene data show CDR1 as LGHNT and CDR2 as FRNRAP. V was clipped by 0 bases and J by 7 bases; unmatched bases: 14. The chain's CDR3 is CASGLVHRGLAGEGVNEQFF. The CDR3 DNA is TGTGCTAGTGGTTTGGTACATAGGGGACTAGCGGGGGAAGGGGTGAATGAGCAGTTCTTC.

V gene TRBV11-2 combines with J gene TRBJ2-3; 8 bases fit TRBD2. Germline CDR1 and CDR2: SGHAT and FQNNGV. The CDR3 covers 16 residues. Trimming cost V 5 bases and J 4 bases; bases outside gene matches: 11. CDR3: CASSHPGSGNSDTQYF. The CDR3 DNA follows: TGTGCCAGCAGCCACCCGGGTAGCGGGAATTCAGATACGCAGTATTTT.

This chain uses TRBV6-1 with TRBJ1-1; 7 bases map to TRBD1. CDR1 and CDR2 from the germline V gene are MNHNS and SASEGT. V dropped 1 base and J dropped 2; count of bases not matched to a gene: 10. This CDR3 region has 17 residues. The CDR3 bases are TGTGCCAGCAGTGAAGAAGTGGGACAGATGTTTAACACTGAAGCTTTCTTT. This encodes CASSEEVGQMFNTEAFF.

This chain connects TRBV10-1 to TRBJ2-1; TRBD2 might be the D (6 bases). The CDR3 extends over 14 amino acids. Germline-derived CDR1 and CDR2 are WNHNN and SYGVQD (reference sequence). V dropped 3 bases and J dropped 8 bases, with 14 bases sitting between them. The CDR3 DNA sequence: TGCGCCAGCAGTGAAGGAGGGAGGATAGATGAGCAGTTCTTC. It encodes CASSEGGRIDEQFF.

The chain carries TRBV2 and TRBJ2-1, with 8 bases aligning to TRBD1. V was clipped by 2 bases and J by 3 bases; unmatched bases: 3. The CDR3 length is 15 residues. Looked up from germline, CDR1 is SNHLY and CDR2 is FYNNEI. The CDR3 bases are TGTGCCAGCAGTGAATTAGGGACAGGCTACAATGAGCAGTTCTTC. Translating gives CASSELGTGYNEQFF.

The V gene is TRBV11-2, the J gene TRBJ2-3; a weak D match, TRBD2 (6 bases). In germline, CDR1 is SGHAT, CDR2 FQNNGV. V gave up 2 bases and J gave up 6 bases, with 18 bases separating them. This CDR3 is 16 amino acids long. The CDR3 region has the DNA TGTGCCAGCAGCTTACCCCTAGCGAGTCCCCTGGATACGCAGTATTTT. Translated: CASSLPLASPLDTQYF.

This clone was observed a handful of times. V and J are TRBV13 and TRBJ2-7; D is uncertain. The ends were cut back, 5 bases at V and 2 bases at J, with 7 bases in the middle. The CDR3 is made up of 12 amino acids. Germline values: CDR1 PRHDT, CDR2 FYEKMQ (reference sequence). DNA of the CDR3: TGTGCCAGCAGCCAACGGCCCTACGAGCAGTACTTC. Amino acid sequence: CASSQRPYEQYF.

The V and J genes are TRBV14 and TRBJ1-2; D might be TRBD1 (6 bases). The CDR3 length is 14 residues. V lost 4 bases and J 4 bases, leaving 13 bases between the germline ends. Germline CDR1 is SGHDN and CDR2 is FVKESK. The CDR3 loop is CASSRRGGGYGYTF. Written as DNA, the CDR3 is TGTGCCAGCAGCCGCCGGGGGGGCGGCTATGGCTACACCTTC.

The CDR3 DNA is TGTGCCAGCAGATACTCCGGGACAGGGGGCACTGAAGCTTTCTTT. This sequence encodes CASRYSGTGGTEAFF. The rearrangement links TRBV27 to TRBJ1-1; 11 nucleotides match TRBD1. The CDR3 consists of 15 residues. With 6 bases clipped from V and 4 bases from J, the junction kept 7 bases outside the gene matches. Germline V gives CDR1 MNHEY, CDR2 SMNVEV (reference sequence).

CDR3 nucleotides: TGCGCCAGCAGCCAAGAGATGACAGGATTTGCCGGGGAGCTGTTTTTT. This translates into CASSQEMTGFAGELFF. The genes are TRBV4-1 and TRBJ2-2; D perhaps matches TRBD1 (6 bases). V lost 0 bases, J lost 6 bases, and 14 bases lay in between. CDR3 size: 16 residues. Germline lookup yields CDR1 MGHRA and CDR2 YSYEKL.

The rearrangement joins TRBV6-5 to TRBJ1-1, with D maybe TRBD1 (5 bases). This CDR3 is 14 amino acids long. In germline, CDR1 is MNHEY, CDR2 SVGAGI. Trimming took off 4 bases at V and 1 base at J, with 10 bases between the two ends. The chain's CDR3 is CASSLTDSNTEAFF. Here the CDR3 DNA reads TGTGCCAGCAGTTTGACAGATTCGAACACTGAAGCTTTCTTT.

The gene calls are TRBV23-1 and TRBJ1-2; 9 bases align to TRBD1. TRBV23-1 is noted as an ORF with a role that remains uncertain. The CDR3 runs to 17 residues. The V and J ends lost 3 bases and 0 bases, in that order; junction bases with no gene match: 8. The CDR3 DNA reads TGCGCCAGCAGTCATTGGGACAGGGACCCGTCTAACTATGGCTACACCTTC. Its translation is CASSHWDRDPSNYGYTF.

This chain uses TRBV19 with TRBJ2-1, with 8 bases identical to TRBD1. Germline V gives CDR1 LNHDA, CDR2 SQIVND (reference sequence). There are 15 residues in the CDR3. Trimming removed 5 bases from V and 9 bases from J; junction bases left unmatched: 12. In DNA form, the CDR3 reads TGTGCCAGTAGTGACCAGGGGGCTCGGGGTAGTGAGCAGTTCTTC. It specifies CASSDQGARGSEQFF.

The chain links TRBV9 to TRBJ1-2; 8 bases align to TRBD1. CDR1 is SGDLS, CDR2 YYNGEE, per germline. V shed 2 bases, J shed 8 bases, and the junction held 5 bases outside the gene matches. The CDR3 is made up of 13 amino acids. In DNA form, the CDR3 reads TGTGCCAGCAGCGTGAGAACAGGGGGAGGCTACACCTTC. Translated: CASSVRTGGGYTF.

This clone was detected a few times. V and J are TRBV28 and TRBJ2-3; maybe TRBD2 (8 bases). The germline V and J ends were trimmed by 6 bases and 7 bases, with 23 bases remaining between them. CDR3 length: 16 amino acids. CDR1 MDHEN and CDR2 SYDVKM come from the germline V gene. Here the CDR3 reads CASSQSGGTSSHTQYF. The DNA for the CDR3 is TGTGCCAGCAGCCAATCAGGGGGGACTAGTTCTCATACGCAGTATTTT.

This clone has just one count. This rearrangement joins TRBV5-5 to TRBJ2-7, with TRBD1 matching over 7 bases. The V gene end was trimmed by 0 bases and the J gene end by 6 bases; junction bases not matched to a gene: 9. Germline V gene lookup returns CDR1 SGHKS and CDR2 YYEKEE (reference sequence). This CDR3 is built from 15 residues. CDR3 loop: CASSLVLGQASEQYF. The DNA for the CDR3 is TGTGCCAGCAGCTTGGTTTTAGGACAGGCAAGCGAGCAGTACTTC.

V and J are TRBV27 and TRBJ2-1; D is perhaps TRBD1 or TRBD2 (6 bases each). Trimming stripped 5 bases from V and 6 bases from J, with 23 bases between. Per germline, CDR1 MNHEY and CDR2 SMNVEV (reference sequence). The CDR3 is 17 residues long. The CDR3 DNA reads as TGTGCCAGCAGTCAAGATCTGGGGGGCCCTCTCGGCAATGAGCAGTTCTTC. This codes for CASSQDLGGPLGNEQFF.

CDR3 loop: CASRHYPGYEQYF. CDR3 sequence (DNA): TGTGCCAGCAGACATTACCCGGGCTACGAGCAGTACTTC. The J gene is TRBJ2-7, the V gene TRBV7-2; D is undetermined. Germline lookup yields CDR1 SGHTA and CDR2 FQGNSA. With 6 bases removed from V and 3 bases from J, the gap between germline ends came to 12 bases. The CDR3 runs 13 residues.

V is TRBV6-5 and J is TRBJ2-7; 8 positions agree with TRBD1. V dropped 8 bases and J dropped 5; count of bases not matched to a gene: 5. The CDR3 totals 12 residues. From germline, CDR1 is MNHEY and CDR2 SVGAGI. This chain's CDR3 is CASCRGLDEQYF. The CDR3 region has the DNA TGTGCCAGCTGCAGGGGGCTGGACGAGCAGTACTTC.

CDR3 in DNA: TGTGCCAGCAGCTTATCCCCCGGTGGCAGGACTTTGAATGAGCAGTTCTTC. This codes for CASSLSPGGRTLNEQFF. V gene TRBV7-3 combines with J gene TRBJ2-1; TRBD2 might be the D (5 bases). The germline CDR1 and CDR2 sequences are SGHTA and FQGTGA. The CDR3 has 17 residues. The germline V and J ends were trimmed by 2 bases and 7 bases, with 21 bases remaining between them.

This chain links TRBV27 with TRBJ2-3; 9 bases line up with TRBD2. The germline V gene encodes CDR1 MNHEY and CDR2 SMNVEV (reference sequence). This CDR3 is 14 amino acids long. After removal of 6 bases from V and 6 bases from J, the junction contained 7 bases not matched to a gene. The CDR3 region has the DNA TGTGCCAGCAGCCGACTAGCGGAGAGGGATACGCAGTATTTT. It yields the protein CASSRLAERDTQYF.

CDR3 nucleotides: TGTGCCAGCAGTTCGGAAGGGGACTATTACAATGAGCAGTTCTTC. This gives the protein CASSSEGDYYNEQFF. The chain recombines TRBV6-6 with TRBJ2-1; TRBD2 agrees at 7 bases. There are 15 residues in the CDR3. CDR1 MNHNY and CDR2 SVGAGI come from the germline V gene (reference sequence). With 4 bases clipped from V and 4 bases from J, the junction kept 7 bases outside the gene matches.

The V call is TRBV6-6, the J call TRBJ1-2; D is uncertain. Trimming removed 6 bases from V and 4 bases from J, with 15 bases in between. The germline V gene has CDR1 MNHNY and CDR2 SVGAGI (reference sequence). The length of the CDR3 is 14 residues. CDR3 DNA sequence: TGTGCCAGCAGCCCTGGGCAGCTGATCTATGGCTACACCTTC. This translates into CASSPGQLIYGYTF.

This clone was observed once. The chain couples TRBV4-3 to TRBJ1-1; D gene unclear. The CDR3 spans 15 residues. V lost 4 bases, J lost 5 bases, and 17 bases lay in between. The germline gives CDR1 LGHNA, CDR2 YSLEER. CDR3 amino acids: CASSPKGGYRTEAFF. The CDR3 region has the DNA TGCGCCAGCAGCCCGAAAGGTGGATACCGGACTGAAGCTTTCTTT.

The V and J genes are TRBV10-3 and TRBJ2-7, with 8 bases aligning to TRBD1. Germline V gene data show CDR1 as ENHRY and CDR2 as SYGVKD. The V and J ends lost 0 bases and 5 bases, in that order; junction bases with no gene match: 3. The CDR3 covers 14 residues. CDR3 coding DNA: TGTGCCATCAGTGAGTCGACAGGGGTCAACGAGCAGTACTTC. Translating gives CAISESTGVNEQYF.

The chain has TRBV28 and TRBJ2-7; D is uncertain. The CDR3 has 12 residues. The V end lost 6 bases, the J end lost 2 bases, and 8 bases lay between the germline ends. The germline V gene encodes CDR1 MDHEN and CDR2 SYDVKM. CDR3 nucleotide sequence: TGTGCCAGCAGGTCGATCACCTACGAGCAGTACTTC. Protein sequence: CASRSITYEQYF.

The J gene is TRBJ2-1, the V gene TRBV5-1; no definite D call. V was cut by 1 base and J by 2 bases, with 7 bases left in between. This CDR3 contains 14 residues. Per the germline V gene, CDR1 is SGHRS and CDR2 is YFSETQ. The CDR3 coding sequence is TGCGCCAGCAGCTTGTTTACGACCTACAATGAGCAGTTCTTC. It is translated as CASSLFTTYNEQFF.

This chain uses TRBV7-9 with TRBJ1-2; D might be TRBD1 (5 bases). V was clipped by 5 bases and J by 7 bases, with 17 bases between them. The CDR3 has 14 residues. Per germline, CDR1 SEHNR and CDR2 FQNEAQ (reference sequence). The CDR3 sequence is CASSTDQQGGGYTF. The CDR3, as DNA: TGTGCCAGCAGCACCGACCAGCAGGGTGGTGGCTACACCTTC.

As DNA, the CDR3 is TGTGCCAGCAGTTTAACAGGGGAGTACTACAATGAGCAGTTCTTC. Protein: CASSLTGEYYNEQFF. The chain has TRBV27 and TRBJ2-1, with 7 positions matching TRBD1. The CDR3 extends over 15 amino acids. Germline CDR1 and CDR2: MNHEY and SMNVEV (reference sequence). V shed 2 bases, J shed 3 bases, and the junction held 4 bases outside the gene matches.

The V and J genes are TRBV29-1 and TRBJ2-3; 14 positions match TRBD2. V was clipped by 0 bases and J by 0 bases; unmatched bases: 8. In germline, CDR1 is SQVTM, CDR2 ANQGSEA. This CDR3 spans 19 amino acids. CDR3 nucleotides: TGCAGCGTTGAAGATCAGGACGGGACTAGCGGGGGTAGCACAGATACGCAGTATTTT. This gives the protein CSVEDQDGTSGGSTDTQYF.

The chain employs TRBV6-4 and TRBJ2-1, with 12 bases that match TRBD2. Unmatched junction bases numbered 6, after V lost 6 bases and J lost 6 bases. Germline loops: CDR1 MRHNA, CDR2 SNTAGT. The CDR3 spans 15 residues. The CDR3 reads CASRRLAGGFNEQFF. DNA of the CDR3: TGTGCCAGCAGACGCCTAGCGGGAGGGTTCAATGAGCAGTTCTTC.

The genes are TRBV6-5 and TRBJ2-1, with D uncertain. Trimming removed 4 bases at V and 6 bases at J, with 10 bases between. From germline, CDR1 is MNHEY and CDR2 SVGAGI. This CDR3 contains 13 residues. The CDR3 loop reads CASSSGRGNEQFF. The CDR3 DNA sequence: TGTGCCAGCAGTTCTGGCAGAGGCAATGAGCAGTTCTTC.